These 24 T cell receptor beta chains originate from one sample sequenced in a study of blood T cell repertoires in COVID-19. Assay used: immunoSEQ multiplex PCR; TCRdb lists only in-frame clones, some missing. The sample shows tens of thousands of clones, approximately 90% of them seen only once. Sequencing input: peripheral blood. These receptors came from a human donor with active COVID-19. The donor label of this sample is uncertain.

V is TRBV7-2 and J is TRBJ2-4; D is unresolved. Germline-derived CDR1 and CDR2 are SGHTA and FQGNSA. The CDR3 is 16 residues long. Trimming shortened V by 1 base and J by 0 bases, and 10 bases separated the two germline ends. DNA of the CDR3: TGTGCCAGCAGCTTAGGCGGCTTACTAGCCAAAAACATTCAGTACTTC. Encoded protein: CASSLGGLLAKNIQYF.

This chain uses TRBV19 with TRBJ1-1, with a possible D match to TRBD1 (5 bases). Trimming removed 5 bases at V and 3 bases at J, with 13 bases between. CDR1 LNHDA and CDR2 SQIVND come from the germline V gene (reference sequence). This CDR3 is built from 14 residues. The CDR3 sequence: CASSPLGGDTEAFF. The CDR3 DNA reads as TGTGCCAGTAGTCCCCTCGGGGGTGACACTGAAGCTTTCTTT.

This clone was observed a single time. V and J are TRBV7-2 and TRBJ1-5; possible D gene TRBD1, 6 bases. This CDR3 comprises 14 residues. CDR1 and CDR2 (germline): SGHTA, FQGNSA. V lost 6 bases to trimming and J lost 0 bases, with 9 bases between them. In DNA, the CDR3 is TGTGCCAGCAGGCCAGGGGCTAGCAATCAGCCCCAGCATTTT. Protein sequence: CASRPGASNQPQHF.

The chain carries TRBV6-4 and TRBJ2-2, with D maybe TRBD2 (5 bases). The CDR3 has 13 residues. V lost 3 bases, J lost 8 bases, and 10 bases lay in between. Germline CDR1 is MRHNA and CDR2 is SNTAGT. The CDR3 nucleotides read TGTGCCAGCAGTGAAGAGGGATGGGGGGAGCTGTTTTTT. Amino acid sequence: CASSEEGWGELFF.

The table lists this clone with many counts. In the same sample, other DNA sequences code for this CDR3. The rearrangement uses TRBV6-4 and TRBJ2-3; 11 nucleotides match TRBD2. Trimming at V came to 0 bases and at J to 4 bases, leaving 0 bases not matched to a gene. Germline V gives CDR1 MRHNA, CDR2 SNTAGT. This CDR3 is built from 15 residues. DNA for the CDR3: TGTGCCAGCAGTGACTCTAGCGGGGGGGCAGATACGCAGTATTTT. Protein: CASSDSSGGADTQYF.

The chain joins TRBV7-3 to TRBJ1-6, with D tentatively TRBD1 (6 bases). The germline gives CDR1 SGHTA, CDR2 FQGTGA. Deletions cut 2 bases from V and 2 bases from J, with 13 bases between. The CDR3 is 17 residues long. CDR3 in DNA: TGTGCCAGCAGCTTATGGGGGCAGGGTACCTATAATTCACCCCTCCACTTT. Translating it yields CASSLWGQGTYNSPLHF.

The chain is built from TRBV7-8 and TRBJ2-2, with TRBD1 identical over 7 bases. V lost 1 base, J lost 4 bases, and 9 bases stayed unmatched. The CDR3 runs 17 residues. Germline V lookup: CDR1 SGHVS, CDR2 FQNEAQ. This CDR3 is CASSLGGRGQTTGELFF. CDR3 nucleotides: TGTGCCAGCAGCTTAGGGGGTCGGGGACAGACCACCGGGGAGCTGTTTTTT.

In this sample, this clone turned up once. The rearrangement uses TRBV13 and TRBJ1-2, with 8 bases matching TRBD1. The CDR3 has 19 residues. Germline trimming cut 5 bases from V and 0 bases from J; bases unmatched to any gene: 17. Per the germline V gene, CDR1 is PRHDT and CDR2 is FYEKMQ (reference sequence). The DNA of the CDR3 is TGTGCCAGCAGCCCTCGTCGGACAGGGACCATATACCCTAACTATGGCTACACCTTC. It specifies CASSPRRTGTIYPNYGYTF.

The chain carries TRBV5-6 and TRBJ1-2; 8 nucleotides agree with TRBD1. The germline CDR1 and CDR2 sequences are SGHDT and YYEEEE. V lost 4 bases and J lost 3; bases outside the gene matches: 11. This CDR3 has 16 amino acids. Written as DNA, the CDR3 is TGTGCCAGCAGCCGTGGGGGGCAGGGGGCGTACTATGGCTACACCTTC. Its protein is CASSRGGQGAYYGYTF.

The CDR3 is CASSQEGQGTTEAFF. CDR3 nucleotide sequence: TGCGCCAGCAGCCAAGAAGGACAGGGAACCACTGAAGCTTTCTTT. V is TRBV4-1 and J is TRBJ1-1; 8 bases map to TRBD1. Germline trimming cut 0 bases from V and 4 bases from J; bases unmatched to any gene: 4. This CDR3 comprises 15 residues. Germline assignment: CDR1 MGHRA and CDR2 YSYEKL.

Here the CDR3 DNA reads TGTGCCAGCAGCTTAGGCGGGTGGGACTCCTACGAGCAGTACTTC. Translated: CASSLGGWDSYEQYF. V is TRBV5-6 and J is TRBJ2-7; D might be TRBD2 (5 bases). V lost 2 bases to trimming and J lost 0 bases, with 12 bases between them. This CDR3 spans 15 amino acids. Germline CDR1 SGHDT, CDR2 YYEEEE.

This rearrangement joins TRBV10-1 to TRBJ2-3; D may be TRBD2 (7 bases). Germline V gene lookup returns CDR1 WNHNN and CDR2 SYGVQD (reference sequence). V dropped 5 bases and J dropped 6 bases, with 18 bases sitting between them. The CDR3 length is 15 residues. In nucleotides, the CDR3 is TGCGCCAGCAGTCGTGGGGGGGCCGTTACGGATACGCAGTATTTT. Amino acids: CASSRGGAVTDTQYF.

CDR3 protein: CASSPGGSSVEQYF. For the CDR3, the DNA is TGCGCCAGCAGTCCAGGGGGCAGCTCGGTCGAGCAGTACTTC. The chain joins TRBV4-1 to TRBJ2-7; 8 bases are shared with TRBD1. The germline V gene has CDR1 MGHRA and CDR2 YSYEKL. V lost 6 bases and J lost 6; bases outside the gene matches: 10. The CDR3 is 14 amino acids.

The gene calls are TRBV27 and TRBJ1-5, with a tentative D call TRBD1 (5 bases). Germline CDR1 MNHEY, CDR2 SMNVEV (reference sequence). The CDR3 is 14 amino acids. V lost 5 bases and J 6 bases, leaving 14 bases between the germline ends. CDR3 in DNA: TGTGCCAGCAGTCGTGACAGTAGTGCTCAGCCCCAGCATTTT. Its translation is CASSRDSSAQPQHF.

The chain links TRBV5-4 to TRBJ2-6, with 8 bases fitting TRBD1. CDR3 size: 18 residues. The ends lost 4 bases at V and 0 bases at J; junction bases unmatched: 9. From germline, CDR1 is SGHNT and CDR2 YYREEE (reference sequence). As DNA, the CDR3 is TGTGCCAGCAGCATCGCTGGACAGGGCTTCTCTGGGGCCAACGTCCTGACTTTC. Amino acids: CASSIAGQGFSGANVLTF.

The CDR3 is CASSPLRESPPTSGTTDTQYF. As DNA, the CDR3 is TGTGCCAGCTCACCACTAAGGGAGAGTCCCCCGACTAGCGGGACCACAGATACGCAGTATTTT. V and J are TRBV18 and TRBJ2-3; 11 bases map to TRBD2. J lost 2 bases, V lost 1 base, and 17 bases had no gene match. Germline values: CDR1 KGHSH, CDR2 LQKENI. This CDR3 has 21 residues.

This clone was observed once. The CDR3, as DNA: TGTGCCAGCAGTTACGGTCAGGACACTGAAGCTTTCTTT. Translation gives CASSYGQDTEAFF. This sequence joins TRBV6-5 and TRBJ1-1, with no clear D. Trimming cost V 2 bases and J 3 bases, with 7 bases left between them. The CDR3 loop spans 13 amino acids. Germline V lookup: CDR1 MNHEY, CDR2 SVGAGI.

The rearrangement uses TRBV27 and TRBJ2-1; D possibly corresponds to TRBD2 (5 bases). Germline V gives CDR1 MNHEY, CDR2 SMNVEV (reference sequence). The CDR3 sequence is 13 residues long. V lost 6 bases and J lost 3, with 9 bases in between. The CDR3 sequence: CASRPSGYNEQFF. Written as DNA, the CDR3 is TGTGCCAGCAGACCCAGCGGCTACAATGAGCAGTTCTTC.

This chain uses TRBV5-1 with TRBJ1-2, with D maybe TRBD1 (6 bases). This CDR3 has 15 amino acids. Germline CDR1 SGHRS, CDR2 YFSETQ. Deletions cut 2 bases from V and 0 bases from J, with 11 bases between. DNA of the CDR3: TGCGCCAGCAGCTTAGGGGACACAACTAACTATGGCTACACCTTC. Translation gives CASSLGDTTNYGYTF.

The gene calls are TRBV19 and TRBJ1-2; TRBD1 aligns across 9 bases. The junction had 8 bases not matched to a gene; V was cut back by 10 bases and J by 5 bases. The CDR3 has 13 amino acids. Per germline, CDR1 LNHDA and CDR2 SQIVND (reference sequence). CDR3 nucleotide sequence: TGTGCCACCGCGGACAGGGGCCCTTATGGCTACACCTTC. As protein: CATADRGPYGYTF.

The rearrangement links TRBV3-1 (or the pseudogene TRBV3-2) to TRBJ2-1; 7 bases are shared with TRBD2. The CDR3 covers 16 residues. V dropped 5 bases and J dropped 0; count of bases not matched to a gene: 7. Germline V gene sequence: CDR1 LGHDT, CDR2 YNNKEL (reference sequence). The CDR3 reads CASSSLGGSSYNEQFF. Here the CDR3 DNA reads TGTGCCAGCAGCAGTCTGGGGGGGAGCTCCTACAATGAGCAGTTCTTC.

The CDR3, as DNA: TGTGCCAGCAGACCAAGACAGTATAATTCACCCCTCCACTTT. Protein product: CASRPRQYNSPLHF. The rearrangement uses TRBV27 and TRBJ1-6, with a weak D call TRBD1 (5 bases). V was trimmed by 6 bases and J by 4 bases, leaving 10 bases between them. Germline V gene lookup returns CDR1 MNHEY and CDR2 SMNVEV (reference sequence). CDR3 length: 14 amino acids.

This clone was counted a single time. The chain has TRBV6-5 and TRBJ1-2, with 7 bases lining up with TRBD1. Germline assignment: CDR1 MNHEY and CDR2 SVGAGI. The CDR3 loop spans 13 amino acids. With 5 bases clipped from V and 6 bases from J, the junction kept 6 bases outside the gene matches. CDR3 nucleotide sequence: TGTGCCAGCAGTAAACAGGGGAGTAATGGCTACACCTTC. It is translated as CASSKQGSNGYTF.

This sequence joins TRBV20-1 and TRBJ2-2; D gene uncertain. Trimming cost V 3 bases and J 4 bases, with 15 bases left between them. Germline CDR1 and CDR2: DFQATT and SNEGSKA (reference sequence). This CDR3 has 15 amino acids. The CDR3 spells CSASGFQTSTGELFF. The CDR3 nucleotides read TGCAGTGCTAGTGGATTCCAAACTTCCACCGGGGAGCTGTTTTTT.